Below, 30 T cell receptor beta chains from the same sample are listed, as sequenced in a study of T cell repertoires in cytomegalovirus infection. One entry per CDR3 protein, called by TCRdb with MiXCR from the reads. Of more than 300,000 distinct CDR3 sequences detected, about 35% appear once; the ten largest clones hold about 13%. Antigen specificity for these receptors is unknown. The sample here was cultured PBMCs, taken from culture after CMV antigen stimulation. The source of these receptors is a human donor in good health (CMV status not recorded). Some clones in this sample may be carry-over from other donors' samples.

This clonotype was counted between two and nine times. The chain employs TRBV19 and TRBJ2-3; 9 bases line up with TRBD1. Losses at the gene ends were 4 bases for V and 4 bases for J; bases not matched to a gene: 12. This CDR3 spans 17 amino acids. CDR1 LNHDA and CDR2 SQIVND come from the germline V gene (reference sequence). The CDR3 DNA reads TGTGCCAGTAGTAGCGGGACAGGGATACTAATGGCAGATACGCAGTATTTT. Translating gives CASSSGTGILMADTQYF.

The chain is built from TRBV14 and TRBJ2-5; no firm D call. Trimming took 7 bases from V and 2 from J, leaving 11 bases between them. CDR1 is SGHDN, CDR2 FVKESK, per germline. This CDR3 has 13 amino acids. CDR3 protein: CASNRRIQETQYF. CDR3 nucleotide sequence: TGTGCCAGCAACCGAAGAATTCAAGAGACCCAGTACTTC.

The chain joins TRBV6-5 to TRBJ2-6; 13 nucleotides line up with TRBD2. The V segment lost 2 bases and the J segment 4 bases; nucleotides outside the gene matches: 11. This CDR3 contains 20 residues. Germline lookup yields CDR1 MNHEY and CDR2 SVGAGI. CDR3 DNA: TGTGCCAGCAGTTACGTGGGACTAGCGGGAACCTCTTACGGGGCCAACGTCCTGACTTTC. Amino acids: CASSYVGLAGTSYGANVLTF.

V usage is TRBV4-1 and J usage is TRBJ2-7; D gene unclear. The V gene's germline CDR1 is MGHRA and CDR2 YSYEKL. Trimming stripped 1 base from V and 2 bases from J, with 9 bases between. The CDR3 runs 14 residues. CDR3 nucleotide sequence: TGCGCCAGCAGCCAAGTTAGTCAGACCTACGAGCAGTACGTC. Its protein product is CASSQVSQTYEQYV.

The chain recombines TRBV4-2 with TRBJ2-3; D is unclear. The V and J ends lost 1 base and 2 bases respectively, with 7 bases between them. This CDR3 has 14 residues. Per germline, CDR1 LGHNA and CDR2 YNFKEQ. CDR3: CASSQVLYTDTQYF. CDR3 nucleotides: TGTGCCAGCAGCCAAGTACTCTACACAGATACGCAGTATTTT.

The V and J genes are TRBV3-1 and TRBJ2-5; maybe TRBD2 (5 bases). This CDR3 comprises 14 residues. The germline V and J ends were trimmed by 2 bases and 4 bases, with 11 bases remaining between them. Germline V gives CDR1 LGHDT, CDR2 YNNKEL (reference sequence). CDR3 residues: CASSQYGNGETQYF. CDR3 bases: TGTGCCAGCAGCCAATACGGGAACGGAGAGACCCAGTACTTC.

There are a few counts of this clonotype. The chain carries TRBV7-8 and TRBJ2-3, with a weak D call TRBD2 (6 bases). The germline V and J ends were trimmed by 4 bases and 1 base, with 9 bases remaining between them. The germline CDR1 and CDR2 sequences are SGHVS and FQNEAQ. CDR3 length equals 14 residues. The CDR3 bases are TGTGCCAGCAGCTCGGGAGCGGGCACAGATACGCAGTATTTT. Residues: CASSSGAGTDTQYF.

This clonotype was picked up many times. The CDR3 bases are TGTGCCAGCACCCTTAGCGGGTTTTACAATGAGCAGTTCTTC. As protein: CASTLSGFYNEQFF. This chain joins TRBV7-2 and TRBJ2-1, with 7 bases matching TRBD2. The CDR3 length is 14 residues. Trimming took 7 bases from V and 4 from J; bases not matched to a gene: 7. Looked up from germline, CDR1 is SGHTA and CDR2 is FQGNSA.

This clonotype was seen more than once but under ten times. V usage is TRBV7-6 and J usage is TRBJ2-7; D is perhaps TRBD2 (5 bases). The CDR3 has 13 residues. Germline CDR1 is SGHVS and CDR2 is FNYEAQ. The V end lost 3 bases, the J end lost 4 bases, and 10 bases lay between the germline ends. CDR3 sequence: CASSLRRGYEQYF. The CDR3 nucleotides are TGTGCCAGCAGCTTGAGACGGGGATACGAGCAGTACTTC.

The CDR3 bases are TGTGCCAGCAGGAAGGAATACAGGGCCTCAGCCACAGATACGCAGTATTTT. Protein sequence: CASRKEYRASATDTQYF. J is TRBJ2-3 and V is TRBV6-5; perhaps TRBD1 as D (6 bases). CDR3 length equals 17 residues. Germline values: CDR1 MNHEY, CDR2 SVGAGI. The V and J ends lost 6 bases and 2 bases respectively, with 21 bases between them.

Comments on this clonotype: At one boundary the junction diverges from the germline segment, which might be a read error. The J gene is TRBJ2-3, the V gene TRBV7-8; TRBD2 matches at 13 bases. Germline loops: CDR1 SGHVS, CDR2 FQNEAQ. CDR3 length: 16 amino acids. The DNA of the CDR3 is TGTGCCAGCAGTTGGACTAGCGGGAGTAGCACAGACACGCAGTATTTT. Translation gives CASSWTSGSSTDTQYF.

The rearrangement links TRBV6-1 to TRBJ1-1, with D hard to call. Germline V gene lookup returns CDR1 MNHNS and CDR2 SASEGT. The CDR3 spans 13 residues. With 10 bases removed from V and 0 bases from J, the gap between germline ends came to 12 bases. CDR3 region: CATELIMNTEAFF. As DNA, the CDR3 is TGTGCCACAGAACTTATAATGAACACTGAAGCTTTCTTT.

This clonotype was picked up a small number of times. The chain employs TRBV27 and TRBJ2-1; D might be TRBD1 (7 bases). Trimming shortened V by 6 bases and J by 15 bases, and 24 bases separated the two germline ends. The CDR3 runs 14 residues. From germline, CDR1 is MNHEY and CDR2 SMNVEV (reference sequence). This CDR3 is CASRLQGQLAHMFF. The CDR3 DNA is TGTGCCAGCAGGTTACAGGGGCAACTAGCTCATATGTTCTTC.

V gene TRBV11-3 combines with J gene TRBJ2-3; the match to TRBD2 covers 12 bases. After removal of 3 bases from V and 2 bases from J, the junction contained 6 bases not matched to a gene. The CDR3 is made up of 17 amino acids. Germline V gives CDR1 SGHNT, CDR2 YENEEA. The CDR3 loop reads CASSFGLAGLPTDTQYF. The DNA of the CDR3 is TGTGCCAGCAGCTTCGGACTAGCGGGATTACCCACAGATACGCAGTATTTT.

The chain uses TRBV12-3 or TRBV12-4 and TRBJ2-3; 14 bases match TRBD2. The CDR3 is 15 amino acids. V lost 6 bases and J lost 6; bases outside the gene matches: 5. In DNA, the CDR3 is TGTGCCAGCAGCCCGGGACTAGCGGGAGTGGATACGCAGTATTTT. It is translated as CASSPGLAGVDTQYF.

This chain connects TRBV7-2 to TRBJ2-2; 7 bases are a match to TRBD2. V dropped 2 bases and J dropped 5; count of bases not matched to a gene: 11. CDR3 length: 17 residues. CDR1 and CDR2 (germline): SGHTA, FQGNSA. CDR3 residues: CASSLLGGGPWTGELFF. CDR3 bases: TGTGCCAGCAGCTTACTCGGGGGAGGGCCGTGGACCGGGGAGCTGTTTTTT.

The V gene is TRBV11-3, the J gene TRBJ1-1, with a possible D match to TRBD1 (5 bases). The CDR3 runs to 14 residues. With 0 bases removed from V and 5 bases from J, the gap between germline ends came to 10 bases. CDR1 is SGHNT, CDR2 YENEEA, per germline. The CDR3 sequence: CASSLDTTATEAFF. The CDR3, as DNA: TGTGCCAGCAGCTTAGATACGACAGCAACTGAAGCTTTCTTT.

The chain uses TRBV19 and TRBJ1-5, with TRBD1 as a possible D gene (5 bases). The CDR3 length is 15 residues. Trimming stripped 6 bases from V and 0 bases from J, with 12 bases between. Germline V lookup: CDR1 LNHDA, CDR2 SQIVND (reference sequence). This chain's CDR3 is CASRTQDLSNQPQHF. CDR3 in DNA: TGTGCCAGTAGAACACAGGATCTTAGCAATCAGCCCCAGCATTTT.

This clonotype was recorded a few times. The chain is built from TRBV7-2 and TRBJ2-2, with D possibly called TRBD1 or TRBD2 (5 bases each). With 8 bases removed from V and 3 bases from J, the gap between germline ends came to 13 bases. CDR1 is SGHTA, CDR2 FQGNSA, per germline. The CDR3 has 14 residues. Written as DNA, the CDR3 is TGTGCCAGCGGATCCGGGACCTACACCGGGGAGCTGTTTTTT. Translated: CASGSGTYTGELFF.

This chain connects TRBV28 to TRBJ1-3; D is unresolved. CDR1 and CDR2 (germline): MDHEN, SYDVKM. The CDR3 spans 12 residues. The V and J ends lost 2 bases and 4 bases respectively, with 3 bases between them. CDR3 coding DNA: TGTGCCAGCAGTTTAGACGGAAACACCATATATTTT. Translated: CASSLDGNTIYF. The full variable domain, in which reference TRBV28 and TRBJ1-3 provide the parts outside the CDR3, is DVKVTQSSRYLVKRTGEKVFLECVQDMDHENMFWYRQDPGLGLRLIYFSYDVKMKEKGDIPEGYSVSREKKERFSLILESASTNQTSMYLCASSLDGNTIYFGEGSWLTVV.

This clonotype has just a few counts. The chain links TRBV6-1 to TRBJ1-2; a possible D gene is TRBD1 (6 bases). V lost 1 base to trimming and J lost 4 bases, with 10 bases between them. This CDR3 has 14 residues. Germline V gene lookup returns CDR1 MNHNS and CDR2 SASEGT. DNA of the CDR3: TGTGCCAGCAGTGAAGTGTCAGGGGTCTATGGCTACACCTTC. Amino acid sequence: CASSEVSGVYGYTF.

The chain links TRBV29-1 to TRBJ2-1; 7 nucleotides line up with TRBD2. The germline gives CDR1 SQVTM, CDR2 ANQGSEA. Trimming took 5 bases from V and 8 from J; bases not matched to a gene: 12. This CDR3 spans 14 amino acids. The CDR3 DNA is TGCAGCGTTTCAAAAGCGGGATCGGGGGATGAGCAGTTCTTC. Amino acids: CSVSKAGSGDEQFF.

This chain links TRBV28 with TRBJ1-5, with a possible D match to TRBD1 (5 bases). The CDR3 sequence is 15 residues long. The V gene's germline CDR1 is MDHEN and CDR2 SYDVKM. V was cut by 4 bases and J by 0 bases, with 10 bases left in between. DNA of the CDR3: TGTGCCAGCAGTTCGGACACCCATAGCAATCAGCCCCAGCATTTT. Its protein product is CASSSDTHSNQPQHF.

V and J are TRBV7-2 and TRBJ1-1; perhaps TRBD1 as D (5 bases). Per the germline V gene, CDR1 is SGHTA and CDR2 is FQGNSA. V shed 1 base and J shed 6 bases, with 15 bases lying between them. The length of the CDR3 is 15 residues. This CDR3 reads CASSLERGSGSEAFF. The CDR3 nucleotides are TGTGCCAGCAGCTTAGAGCGGGGCTCTGGCTCTGAAGCTTTCTTT.

The chain carries TRBV7-8 and TRBJ2-2; D gene uncertain. This CDR3 is built from 12 residues. In germline, CDR1 is SGHVS, CDR2 FQNEAQ. V lost 6 bases, J lost 3 bases, and 5 bases lay in between. For the CDR3, the DNA is TGTGCCAGCAGGGTGGACACCGGGGAGCTGTTTTTT. Encoded protein: CASRVDTGELFF.

The CDR3 region has the DNA TGTGCCAGCAGTTCTACAGGGTTCTACGAGCAGTACTTC. It codes for CASSSTGFYEQYF. This chain joins TRBV6-8 and TRBJ2-7; weak D call: TRBD1 (6 bases). CDR1 is MNHGY, CDR2 SAAAGT, per germline. Trimming removed 4 bases at V and 3 bases at J, with 10 bases between. The CDR3 spans 13 residues.

This clonotype has a handful of counts. The chain combines TRBV28 with TRBJ2-7; tentatively, D is TRBD1 (6 bases). The CDR3 spans 14 residues. The ends were cut back, 3 bases at V and 1 base at J, with 10 bases in the middle. CDR1 is MDHEN and CDR2 is SYDVKM in the germline V gene. CDR3 nucleotides: TGTGCCAGCAGTTTCTTAGGACAGTCCTACGAGCAGTACGTC. Residues: CASSFLGQSYEQYV.

The rearrangement links TRBV7-8 to TRBJ2-1; D is possibly TRBD2 (6 bases). The ends were cut back, 3 bases at V and 9 bases at J, with 12 bases in the middle. The germline V gene encodes CDR1 SGHVS and CDR2 FQNEAQ. The CDR3 extends over 13 amino acids. CDR3 nucleotides: TGTGCCAGCAGCTTGGAGGGACTCCGTGAGCAGTTCTTC. Its translation: CASSLEGLREQFF.

This clonotype was counted only a few times. This CDR3 is CASRRELEEQFF. The CDR3 DNA is TGTGCCAGCAGACGAGAATTAGAGGAGCAGTTCTTC. V usage is TRBV12-3 or TRBV12-4 and J usage is TRBJ2-1; D gene uncertain. V lost 6 bases to trimming and J lost 10 bases, with 13 bases between them. This CDR3 contains 12 residues.

This sequence joins TRBV10-3 and TRBJ1-1; D might be TRBD1 (5 bases). The germline V gene encodes CDR1 ENHRY and CDR2 SYGVKD. V was cut by 2 bases and J by 11 bases, with 12 bases left in between. CDR3 length: 12 amino acids. CDR3 coding DNA: TGTGCCATCAGTGAGGGGGGAGCGGGGGCTTTCTTT. Translating gives CAISEGGAGAFF.